Listed here are 27 T cell receptor beta chains from one sample, sequenced in a study of vaccination and CD4 T cells after COVID-19. Sample treatment: roughly 10-day PBMC culture with coronavirus spike peptide pools or control peptides (ViraFEST assay). According to the study, CD4+ T cells from the unexposed donor were gathered ahead of the COVID-19 pandemic (2011-2018). The Oncomine TCR Beta short-read assay was applied to DNA of cultured CD4+ T cells. MiXCR, applied by TCRdb to the PCR reads, yields one record per CDR3 protein. The sample holds some 6,500 distinct CDR3 sequences, roughly 32% seen once. The antigens for these receptors are not known. Sample: CD4+ T cells from blood, cultured in vitro. All receptors derive from a human donor in good health.

The chain couples TRBV20-1 to TRBJ1-1; the D gene is possibly TRBD1 (5 bases). V was pared by 6 bases and J by 3 bases, with 11 bases between. From germline, CDR1 is DFQATT and CDR2 SNEGSKA (reference sequence). The length of the CDR3 is 12 residues. CDR3 protein: CSAPGSHTEAFF. As DNA, the CDR3 is TGCAGTGCCCCAGGGAGCCACACTGAAGCTTTCTTT.

This clonotype was seen only a few times. V is TRBV7-6 and J is TRBJ1-6; D is uncertain. V shed 2 bases and J shed 8 bases, with 19 bases lying between them. This CDR3 comprises 17 residues. Germline CDR1 reads SGHVS; CDR2 reads FNYEAQ. CDR3 loop: CASSLKMRAVFYSPLHF. In DNA form, the CDR3 reads TGTGCCAGCAGCTTAAAGATGCGGGCTGTTTTTTATTCACCCCTCCACTTT. The whole variable domain, filled in from reference TRBV7-6 and TRBJ1-6, reads GAGVSQSPRYKVTKRGQDVALRCDPISGHVSLYWYRQALGQGPEFLTYFNYEAQQDKSGLPNDRFSAERPEGSISTLTIQRTEQRDSAMYRCASSLKMRAVFYSPLHFGNGTRLTVT.

This clonotype occurred a few times. CDR3: CSARDQSPTGVPDTQYF. The CDR3 region has the DNA TGCAGTGCTAGAGACCAATCGCCGACAGGGGTCCCAGATACGCAGTATTTT. This chain links TRBV20-1 with TRBJ2-3, with 8 bases aligning to TRBD1. The CDR3 spans 17 residues. The V segment lost 0 bases and the J segment 4 bases; nucleotides outside the gene matches: 12. Germline V gene data show CDR1 as DFQATT and CDR2 as SNEGSKA (reference sequence).

The chain is built from TRBV12-5 and TRBJ1-5; possible D gene TRBD1, 5 bases. Germline V lookup: CDR1 LGHNT, CDR2 FRNRAP. The CDR3 has 14 residues. V lost 6 bases and J lost 0, with 9 bases in between. This CDR3 is CASGSGFSNQPQHF. The CDR3 nucleotides read TGTGCTAGTGGCTCAGGGTTTAGCAATCAGCCCCAGCATTTT.

The rearrangement uses TRBV5-4 and TRBJ1-1; D not certain. Trimming removed 6 bases at V and 1 base at J, with 16 bases between. The CDR3 spans 15 residues. Germline V CDR1 and CDR2: SGHNT, YYREEE (reference sequence). The CDR3, as DNA: TGTGCCAGCAAACCTAGGCACCAACCGAACACTGAAGCTTTCTTT. Residues: CASKPRHQPNTEAFF.

V gene TRBV30 combines with J gene TRBJ1-1; D remains unclear. The CDR3 extends over 12 amino acids. Per germline, CDR1 GTSNPN and CDR2 SVGIG (reference sequence). V lost 4 bases and J lost 4, with 10 bases in between. The CDR3 sequence: CAWTLTGTEAFF. The CDR3 DNA follows: TGTGCCTGGACCCTCACGGGCACTGAAGCTTTCTTT.

The chain joins TRBV20-1 to TRBJ1-6; 7 positions agree with TRBD1. Germline assignment: CDR1 DFQATT and CDR2 SNEGSKA (reference sequence). The V and J ends lost 2 bases and 9 bases, in that order; junction bases with no gene match: 10. This CDR3 is 15 amino acids long. The CDR3, as DNA: TGCAGTGCTAGACAACCAGACAGGGTCAGTTCACCCCTCCACTTT. Its translation is CSARQPDRVSSPLHF.

This clonotype was seen a handful of times. V usage is TRBV2 and J usage is TRBJ1-1; D is unresolved. Trimming pared 3 bases from V and 8 bases from J, leaving 13 bases between. The CDR3 is made up of 13 amino acids. The V gene's germline CDR1 is SNHLY and CDR2 FYNNEI. The CDR3 is CASSDRRLFEAFF. For the CDR3, the DNA is TGTGCCAGCAGTGATAGGCGTCTTTTCGAAGCTTTCTTT.

This clonotype occurred a few times. The rearrangement uses TRBV20-1 and TRBJ1-3; D is perhaps TRBD1 (5 bases). CDR1 and CDR2 (germline): DFQATT, SNEGSKA (reference sequence). Trimming took 6 bases from V and 7 from J, leaving 22 bases between them. This CDR3 region has 15 residues. The CDR3 loop is CSADGGQGRLNTIYF. CDR3 nucleotide sequence: TGCAGTGCAGACGGGGGTCAGGGTCGGTTGAACACCATATATTTT.

The chain is built from TRBV12-3 or TRBV12-4 and TRBJ1-5; 9 bases are a match to TRBD1. The CDR3 has 16 amino acids. Trimming removed 5 bases from V and 1 base from J; junction bases left unmatched: 6. CDR3: CASSATGGRSNQPQHF. The DNA of the CDR3 is TGTGCCAGCAGTGCGACAGGGGGTCGGAGCAATCAGCCCCAGCATTTT.

The chain has TRBV7-9 and TRBJ1-3; no clear D gene. This CDR3 has 17 residues. Germline-derived CDR1 and CDR2 are SEHNR and FQNEAQ (reference sequence). The V end was cut by 3 bases, the J end by 4 bases, with 19 bases between. CDR3 amino acids: CASSFRNGLDSGNTIYF. The CDR3 bases are TGTGCCAGCAGCTTTCGGAACGGCCTGGATTCAGGAAACACCATATATTTT.

This clonotype occurred a few times. The chain uses TRBV20-1 and TRBJ1-2; D perhaps matches TRBD1 (5 bases). Per the germline V gene, CDR1 is DFQATT and CDR2 is SNEGSKA (reference sequence). The CDR3 contains 17 residues. V was shortened by 0 bases and J by 0 bases, with 17 bases between the two germline ends. The CDR3 reads CSARDFGGGRANYGYTF. The DNA for the CDR3 is TGCAGTGCTAGAGATTTTGGGGGGGGGAGAGCTAACTATGGCTACACCTTC.

The chain has TRBV27 and TRBJ1-5, with D hard to call. Germline V CDR1 and CDR2: MNHEY, SMNVEV (reference sequence). The CDR3 consists of 13 residues. Trimming took 7 bases from V and 5 from J, leaving 12 bases between them. This CDR3 reads CASKVQWDQPQHF. Here the CDR3 DNA reads TGTGCCAGCAAAGTGCAGTGGGATCAGCCCCAGCATTTT.

The chain joins TRBV20-1 to TRBJ2-7, with 14 bases identical to TRBD2. The CDR3 is made up of 18 amino acids. Germline V gene lookup returns CDR1 DFQATT and CDR2 SNEGSKA (reference sequence). With V trimmed by 0 bases and J by 5 bases, 12 bases remained unmatched. CDR3 loop: CSARDRMGLAGEGDEQYF. The CDR3 DNA follows: TGCAGTGCTAGAGATCGAATGGGACTAGCGGGGGAAGGCGACGAGCAGTACTTC.

This clonotype has a handful of counts. One end of the junction does not line up with germline, which may come from a read error. V gene TRBV12-3 or TRBV12-4 combines with J gene TRBJ2-3; 8 bases are a match to TRBD2. This CDR3 has 15 amino acids. CDR3 in DNA: TGTGCCAGCAGCCTCAGCGGGGGACGCACAGGTACGCAGTATTTT. It yields the protein CASSLSGGRTGTQYF.

The chain couples TRBV19 to TRBJ2-7, with 8 bases lining up with TRBD2. The CDR3 is 13 residues long. The V gene's germline CDR1 is LNHDA and CDR2 SQIVND (reference sequence). Trimming at V came to 7 bases and at J to 6 bases, leaving 8 bases not matched to a gene. Here the CDR3 DNA reads TGTGCCAGTACCCCCCGCGCGGGAGGCGAGCAGTACTTC. Translation: CASTPRAGGEQYF.

The V and J genes are TRBV5-1 and TRBJ2-5; D not resolved. This CDR3 comprises 12 residues. The germline CDR1 and CDR2 sequences are SGHRS and YFSETQ. Trimming took off 2 bases at V and 3 bases at J, with 5 bases between the two ends. CDR3: CASSLREETQYF. The CDR3 DNA reads TGCGCCAGCAGCTTAAGGGAAGAGACCCAGTACTTC.

The chain employs TRBV20-1 and TRBJ1-2; weak D call: TRBD1 (6 bases). Between the trimmed V and J ends, which lost 6 bases and 1 base, there was a span of 9 bases. Germline CDR1 and CDR2: DFQATT and SNEGSKA (reference sequence). The CDR3 has 12 amino acids. CDR3 bases: TGCAGTGCCAGCAGGGGTAACTATGGCTACACCTTC. This gives the protein CSASRGNYGYTF.

This chain connects TRBV29-1 to TRBJ2-7; D perhaps matches TRBD1 (6 bases). This CDR3 is 12 amino acids long. Per the germline V gene, CDR1 is SQVTM and CDR2 is ANQGSEA. The V gene lost 3 bases and the J gene lost 2 bases, with 8 bases spanning the gap. The DNA of the CDR3 is TGCAGCGTTGATGGGGGCCCCTACGAGCAGTACTTC. Translation: CSVDGGPYEQYF.

This clonotype was observed a few times. The chain is built from TRBV6-5 and TRBJ1-2; D is ambiguous. The CDR3 is 16 amino acids. V shed 0 bases and J shed 0 bases, with 11 bases lying between them. Germline V gene lookup returns CDR1 MNHEY and CDR2 SVGAGI. CDR3 DNA: TGTGCCAGCAGTTACTCGATAACCCTACCTAACTATGGCTACACCTTC. This encodes CASSYSITLPNYGYTF.

Only a few counts were recorded for this clonotype. V and J are TRBV21-1 and TRBJ1-3; the table's D call of TRBD1 was not tested on the DNA. TRBV21-1 represents a pseudogene. There are 16 residues in the CDR3. DNA of the CDR3: TGTGCCAGCAGCAAAGTAACGGGGACAGGGTTGCACACCATATATTTT. It specifies CASSKVTGTGLHTIYF.

This rearrangement joins TRBV12-3 or TRBV12-4 to TRBJ1-3; D is perhaps TRBD1 (5 bases). This CDR3 region has 14 residues. Trimming removed 6 bases from V and 4 bases from J, with 13 bases in between. This CDR3 reads CASSPGYGGNTIYF. CDR3 bases: TGTGCCAGCAGCCCAGGGTACGGAGGAAACACCATATATTTT.

The V call is TRBV5-1, the J call TRBJ1-1, with TRBD1 as a possible D gene (6 bases). Germline CDR1 reads SGHRS; CDR2 reads YFSETQ. The CDR3 totals 15 residues. V shed 0 bases and J shed 0 bases, with 9 bases lying between them. CDR3 loop: CASSLAGTLNTEAFF. For the CDR3, the DNA is TGCGCCAGCAGCTTGGCCGGGACATTGAACACTGAAGCTTTCTTT.

The J gene is TRBJ1-2, the V gene TRBV5-1; D remains unclear. V lost 0 bases, J lost 5 bases, and 11 bases lay in between. This CDR3 is built from 14 residues. From germline, CDR1 is SGHRS and CDR2 YFSETQ. The CDR3 nucleotides are TGCGCCAGCAGCTTGGATAGAGGGTCGTATGGCTACACCTTC. Protein product: CASSLDRGSYGYTF.

V is TRBV20-1 and J is TRBJ2-3; TRBD2 agrees at 9 bases. The CDR3 has 17 residues. Germline CDR1 reads DFQATT; CDR2 reads SNEGSKA (reference sequence). V lost 0 bases, J lost 0 bases, and 7 bases stayed unmatched. Here the CDR3 DNA reads TGCAGTGCTAGAGATCCTAGCGGGGCCTCTAGCACAGATACGCAGTATTTT. Translation gives CSARDPSGASSTDTQYF.

The rearrangement uses TRBV29-1 and TRBJ1-4; TRBD1 matches at 9 bases. V dropped 7 bases and J dropped 7; count of bases not matched to a gene: 7. This CDR3 is 13 amino acids long. CDR1 and CDR2 (germline): SQVTM, ANQGSEA. Here the CDR3 DNA reads TGCAGCGCACAACAGGGGGCTGCTGAAAAACTGTTTTTT. It encodes CSAQQGAAEKLFF. The complete variable domain, with remaining parts taken from reference TRBV29-1 and TRBJ1-4, reads SAVISQKPSRDICQRGTSLTIQCQVDSQVTMMFWYRQQPGQSLTLIATANQGSEATYESGFVIDKFPISRPNLTFSTLTVSNMSPEDSSIYLCSAQQGAAEKLFFGSGTQLSVL.

This clonotype was observed a few times. CDR3 sequence reads: CSAPVPDRATEAFF. The CDR3 DNA is TGCAGTGCTCCCGTCCCCGACAGGGCCACTGAAGCTTTCTTT. This rearrangement joins TRBV20-1 to TRBJ1-1, with 7 bases lining up with TRBD1. The germline V gene has CDR1 DFQATT and CDR2 SNEGSKA (reference sequence). V was pared by 5 bases and J by 4 bases, with 10 bases of the junction left unmatched. The CDR3 runs 14 residues.